This T cell receptor (beta chain) was obtained from a study of identical twins. A universal primer binding site was introduced by template switching. The final cDNA contained unique molecular identifiers. TCRdb passed the 5' RACE reads through MiXCR, listing each CDR3 protein once. The sample includes 700,000 or so distinct CDR3 sequences, roughly 8% seen only once; the top ten take approximately 0.96%. Study observations and caveats: A lower insertion count was a feature of abundant cord blood beta clonotypes, with no such feature in memory repertoires. Modelling underestimated the level of out-of-frame TCR alpha sharing observed in monozygotic twins.

With 2 bases removed from V and 6 bases from J, the gap between germline ends came to 12 bases. Germline V lookup: CDR1 SGHTA, CDR2 FQGNSA. The CDR3 sequence is 14 residues long. This clonotype was recorded a few times. Its antigen is currently unknown. This same sample was also taken into another study, of yellow fever vaccine responses in identical twins. That paper notes: Vaccine-induced T cell responses in twins were reportedly observed to appear partly convergent, partly personalized.

This receptor was identified in a young woman in good health. The J gene is TRBJ2-3, the V gene TRBV7-2; D gene unclear. The sequencing sample was made of PBMCs. The DNA of the CDR3 is TGTGCCAGCAGCTTATCCCTGTTTGGGGATACGCAGTATTTT. It translates to CASSLSLFGDTQYF.